Below are 27 T cell receptor beta chains sequenced from a single sample in a study of beta chain features in type 1 diabetes. These receptors have no known antigen. General study points: The study found moderately but significantly shorter TCRB CDR3s in all four CD4+ subsets of Type 1 diabetes patients.

Expressed TCRB transcripts were sequenced because the isolated RNA had all been reverse transcribed beforehand. Using immunoSEQ multiplex PCR, the repertoire was profiled, and TCRdb retains in-frame clones only, with some absent. The sample holds 630,000 or so clones, about 14% seen once. Sequencing was done on a sample of naive CD4+ T cells from blood. The receptors shown here come from a young man with type 1 diabetes.

This clone was counted between two and nine times. This sequence joins TRBV2 and TRBJ1-6; possible D gene TRBD1, 5 bases. The V gene's germline CDR1 is SNHLY and CDR2 FYNNEI. This CDR3 is built from 16 residues. The V and J ends lost 6 bases and 0 bases respectively, with 12 bases between them. The CDR3 protein is CASSLGESSYNSPLHF. Written as DNA, the CDR3 is TGTGCCAGCAGCCTGGGGGAAAGCTCCTATAATTCACCCCTCCACTTT.

The CDR3 loop reads CASSLVSTPDTQYF. CDR3 in DNA: TGTGCCAGCAGCTTAGTGTCTACCCCAGATACGCAGTATTTT. The chain links TRBV11-3 to TRBJ2-3; the D is unclear. Trimming stripped 1 base from V and 4 bases from J, with 9 bases between. The germline CDR1 and CDR2 sequences are SGHNT and YENEEA. This CDR3 is built from 14 residues.

Only a few counts were recorded for this clone. The rearrangement joins TRBV7-2 to TRBJ2-7, with 9 positions matching TRBD1. This CDR3 has 16 amino acids. Germline trimming cut 4 bases from V and 0 bases from J; bases unmatched to any gene: 7. The germline CDR1 and CDR2 sequences are SGHTA and FQGNSA. CDR3 DNA sequence: TGTGCCAGCAGCTCAGGACCGGGACAGGGCTCCTACGAGCAGTACTTC. It encodes CASSSGPGQGSYEQYF.

The chain employs TRBV30 and TRBJ1-2, with D possibly being TRBD1 (5 bases). Germline V lookup: CDR1 GTSNPN, CDR2 SVGIG (reference sequence). Trimming cost V 4 bases and J 9 bases, with 18 bases left between them. This CDR3 comprises 13 residues. The CDR3, as DNA: TGTGCCTGGACCCCGGGACCAAGCGCGCGCTACACCTTC. It translates to CAWTPGPSARYTF.

The V gene is TRBV2, the J gene TRBJ2-3; the D is unclear. Trimming took 5 bases from V and 2 from J, leaving 5 bases between them. The length of the CDR3 is 12 residues. The germline gives CDR1 SNHLY, CDR2 FYNNEI. DNA of the CDR3: TGTGCCAGCAGTCTTACCACAGATACGCAGTATTTT. Amino acid sequence: CASSLTTDTQYF.

This clone was counted once. The V call is TRBV2, the J call TRBJ2-1; 10 bases fit TRBD2. Germline CDR1 and CDR2: SNHLY and FYNNEI. V trimming: 7 bases; J trimming: 6 bases; junction bases outside the gene matches: 9. The CDR3 is 15 amino acids. The CDR3: CASTEGTSETNEQFF. In DNA form, the CDR3 reads TGTGCCAGCACCGAAGGGACTAGCGAGACCAATGAGCAGTTCTTC.

The gene calls are TRBV19 and TRBJ1-5, with 10 bases aligning to TRBD1. CDR1 is LNHDA, CDR2 SQIVND, per germline (reference sequence). The junction had 11 bases not matched to a gene; V was cut back by 3 bases and J by 12 bases. The CDR3 runs to 15 residues. The CDR3 DNA is TGTGCCAGTAGTATCGAGGGACAGGGGCGAGCGAGCCAGCATTTT. It translates to CASSIEGQGRASQHF.

V gene TRBV30 combines with J gene TRBJ2-7; TRBD2 agrees at 9 bases. The germline gives CDR1 GTSNPN, CDR2 SVGIG (reference sequence). With V trimmed by 3 bases and J by 7 bases, 16 bases remained unmatched. The CDR3 totals 16 residues. Written as DNA, the CDR3 is TGTGCCTGGAGCCCCTTTGCTAGCGGGACCCTTGGGGAGCAGTACTTC. Protein sequence: CAWSPFASGTLGEQYF.

This clone was seen a handful of times. The CDR3 sequence: CAISAGTTVYEQYF. The CDR3 bases are TGTGCCATCAGCGCCGGGACTACCGTATACGAGCAGTACTTC. The chain links TRBV10-3 to TRBJ2-7; 7 nucleotides align to TRBD2. The germline gives CDR1 ENHRY, CDR2 SYGVKD. The CDR3 is 14 amino acids. V shed 6 bases and J 4 bases; nucleotides not matched to a gene: 9.

This clone was counted only a few times. The chain recombines TRBV5-6 with TRBJ2-1; 7 positions match TRBD2. CDR3 length: 16 amino acids. V gave up 3 bases and J gave up 2 bases; unmatched junction bases: 8. Germline V gives CDR1 SGHDT, CDR2 YYEEEE. The CDR3 bases are TGTGCCAGCAGCTGGACCGGCGGGAGCCCCTACAATGAGCAGTTCTTC. It specifies CASSWTGGSPYNEQFF.

The V and J genes are TRBV30 and TRBJ2-5; D might be TRBD1 or TRBD2, each matching 6 bases. Per germline, CDR1 GTSNPN and CDR2 SVGIG (reference sequence). Deletions cut 7 bases from V and 4 bases from J, with 13 bases between. The CDR3 contains 12 residues. The CDR3 coding sequence is TGTGCCTATATGAAGGGGGGAGAGACCCAGTACTTC. This codes for CAYMKGGETQYF.

This clone came up a few times. The chain has TRBV25-1 and TRBJ2-5; 8 nucleotides line up with TRBD1. Germline values: CDR1 MGHDK, CDR2 SYGVNS. The CDR3 is 17 residues long. The junction had 17 bases not matched to a gene; V was cut back by 2 bases and J by 9 bases. The CDR3 reads CASSEGFRTGYAMAQYF. The CDR3 DNA is TGTGCCAGCAGTGAAGGGTTCCGGACAGGGTATGCCATGGCCCAGTACTTC. The whole variable domain, remainder taken from reference TRBV25-1 and TRBJ2-5, is EADIYQTPRYLVIGTGKKITLECSQTMGHDKMYWYQQDPGMELHLIHYSYGVNSTEKGDLSSESTVSRIRTEHFPLTLESARPSHTSQYLCASSEGFRTGYAMAQYFGPGTRLLVL.

As concerns this clone: Other DNA sequences of this sample code for an identical CDR3. The rearrangement links TRBV30 to TRBJ1-2; D is unresolved. Trimming removed 3 bases at V and 4 bases at J, with 6 bases between. The CDR3 runs 11 residues. Per germline, CDR1 GTSNPN and CDR2 SVGIG (reference sequence). The CDR3 DNA sequence: TGTGCCTGGAGCCCCATCTATGGCTACACCTTC. It translates to CAWSPIYGYTF.

In DNA form, the CDR3 reads TGTGCCAGCAGTGAATACAGGGGGGGAGACTATGGCTACACCTTC. Amino acids: CASSEYRGGDYGYTF. This rearrangement joins TRBV25-1 to TRBJ1-2; 7 nucleotides agree with TRBD1. The CDR3 spans 15 residues. V dropped 0 bases and J dropped 3; count of bases not matched to a gene: 4. Germline V gene data show CDR1 as MGHDK and CDR2 as SYGVNS.

A few counts support this clone. This chain links TRBV30 with TRBJ1-6; D ambiguous. The germline gives CDR1 GTSNPN, CDR2 SVGIG (reference sequence). This CDR3 has 13 residues. V was clipped by 3 bases and J by 7 bases, with 10 bases between them. The CDR3 sequence: CAWSSIRNSPLHF. CDR3 DNA sequence: TGTGCCTGGAGCAGTATCAGGAATTCACCCCTCCACTTT.

The chain uses TRBV5-4 and TRBJ2-1; 9 bases are shared with TRBD2. The CDR3 length is 17 residues. CDR1 and CDR2 from the germline V gene are SGHNT and YYREEE (reference sequence). J was trimmed by 0 bases and V by 2 bases; bases with no gene match: 6. This CDR3 is CASSLGAGGSSYNEQFF. In DNA form, the CDR3 reads TGTGCCAGCAGCTTAGGTGCGGGAGGGAGCTCCTACAATGAGCAGTTCTTC.

This clone was seen a handful of times. This chain links TRBV19 with TRBJ2-3, with 10 bases aligning to TRBD2. The J segment lost 8 bases and the V segment lost 6 bases, leaving 11 bases of the junction unmatched. Germline loops: CDR1 LNHDA, CDR2 SQIVND (reference sequence). The CDR3 runs 15 residues. DNA for the CDR3: TGTGCCAGTAGACCCGGGACTAGCGATCATGGTACGCAGTATTTT. Protein sequence: CASRPGTSDHGTQYF. Together with reference TRBV19 and TRBJ2-3, the CDR3 gives the full variable domain: DGGITQSPKYLFRKEGQNVTLSCEQNLNHDAMYWYRQDPGQGLRLIYYSQIVNDFQKGDIAEGYSVSREKKESFPLTVTSAQKNPTAFYLCASRPGTSDHGTQYFGPGTRLTVL.

This clone was seen more than once but under ten times. The chain employs TRBV5-1 and TRBJ2-1; TRBD2 might be the D (6 bases). This CDR3 comprises 16 residues. Germline-derived CDR1 and CDR2 are SGHRS and YFSETQ. V was trimmed by 8 bases and J by 0 bases, leaving 18 bases between them. DNA of the CDR3: TGCGCCAGTATAACCGGGACTCAGAGCTCCTACAATGAGCAGTTCTTC. Encoded protein: CASITGTQSSYNEQFF.

The chain recombines TRBV9 with TRBJ2-3; TRBD2 matches 12 bases. After removal of 3 bases from V and 4 bases from J, the junction contained 6 bases not matched to a gene. Germline V gene data show CDR1 as SGDLS and CDR2 as YYNGEE. The CDR3 is made up of 16 amino acids. This CDR3 is CASSAETSGRPDTQYF. DNA for the CDR3: TGTGCCAGCAGCGCGGAGACTAGCGGGAGACCAGATACGCAGTATTTT.

The V call is TRBV14, the J call TRBJ2-2; 8 bases map to TRBD2. The germline gives CDR1 SGHDN, CDR2 FVKESK. V lost 6 bases, J lost 6 bases, and 6 bases stayed unmatched. The CDR3 totals 14 residues. The CDR3 is CASSQGLVAGELFF. Here the CDR3 DNA reads TGTGCCAGCAGTCAGGGACTAGTGGCCGGGGAGCTGTTTTTT.

This clone appeared a few times. V gene TRBV7-9 combines with J gene TRBJ2-3; no reliable D call. This CDR3 has 12 residues. Trimming took 0 bases from V and 4 from J, leaving 2 bases between them. Germline-derived CDR1 and CDR2 are SEHNR and FQNEAQ (reference sequence). The CDR3 region is CASSLAADTQYF. The CDR3 DNA is TGTGCCAGCAGCTTAGCGGCAGATACGCAGTATTTT.

This chain connects TRBV29-1 to TRBJ1-1; D may be TRBD1 (6 bases). The V end lost 6 bases, the J end lost 2 bases, and 16 bases lay between the germline ends. The CDR3 has 14 residues. Germline assignment: CDR1 SQVTM and CDR2 ANQGSEA. The CDR3 sequence is CSVAVTGFNTEAFF. CDR3 sequence (DNA): TGCAGCGTAGCTGTAACAGGGTTTAACACTGAAGCTTTCTTT.

Regarding this clone: The sample holds other DNA sequences that translate to the same CDR3. The genes are TRBV29-1 and TRBJ1-2; D is ambiguous. This CDR3 has 8 amino acids. Trimming shortened V by 3 bases and J by 7 bases, and 0 bases separated the two germline ends. CDR1 SQVTM and CDR2 ANQGSEA come from the germline V gene. The CDR3 nucleotides read TGCAGCGTTGATGGCTACACCTTC. Its translation is CSVDGYTF.

The V gene is TRBV29-1, the J gene TRBJ2-1; tentatively, D is TRBD1 (6 bases). V gave up 6 bases and J gave up 2 bases, with 14 bases separating them. CDR3 length equals 14 residues. The germline gives CDR1 SQVTM, CDR2 ANQGSEA. CDR3 region: CSVGTGQTYNEQFF. The CDR3 DNA reads as TGCAGCGTGGGAACAGGGCAGACCTACAATGAGCAGTTCTTC.

This rearrangement joins TRBV4-2 to TRBJ1-5; D might be TRBD1 (5 bases). V lost 1 base, J lost 7 bases, and 11 bases lay in between. Germline CDR1 reads LGHNA; CDR2 reads YNFKEQ. CDR3 length: 14 residues. The CDR3, as DNA: TGTGCCAGCAGCCAAGGGGAAGGGGTCCAGCCCCAGCATTTT. It yields the protein CASSQGEGVQPQHF.

This clone was seen only a few times. The chain uses TRBV30 and TRBJ1-5; no definite D call. Between the trimmed V and J ends, which lost 3 bases and 2 bases, there was a span of 11 bases. The length of the CDR3 is 14 residues. Germline assignment: CDR1 GTSNPN and CDR2 SVGIG (reference sequence). CDR3 loop: CAWSGQVGNQPQHF. CDR3 nucleotides: TGTGCCTGGAGCGGGCAAGTCGGCAATCAGCCCCAGCATTTT.

This clone came up a few times. The chain is built from TRBV19 and TRBJ1-3; D uncertain. V was pared by 4 bases and J by 0 bases, with 10 bases between. Germline assignment: CDR1 LNHDA and CDR2 SQIVND (reference sequence). This CDR3 comprises 15 residues. As DNA, the CDR3 is TGTGCCAGTAGTACCGACGGACGCTCTGGAAACACCATATATTTT. Translated: CASSTDGRSGNTIYF.